This is a list of T cell receptor beta chains from one sample in a study of blood T cell repertoires in COVID-19. Method: immunoSEQ multiplex PCR; TCRdb's copy keeps in-frame clones and lacks some. Among about 160,000 clones, about 83% were seen once, and the ten largest hold 10% to 15%. Sequenced sample: peripheral blood. All receptors come from a man between 65 and 85 years old who had recovered from COVID-19. CDR3s include the opening cysteine and the closing phenylalanine or tryptophan. The D gene is left open where the match is weak. Clone size appears in some rows only: once, few, many, or a class for an expanded clone.

CDR3aa	CDR3nt	abundance	d_gene	v_gene	j_gene
CASSLVSGRAGNNEQFF	TGCGCCAGCAGCTTGGTTAGCGGGAGGGCCGGGAACAATGAGCAGTTCTTC	.	TRBD2	TRBV5-1	TRBJ2-1
CASSPPASGKDTQYF	TGTGCCAGCTCACCACCCGCTAGCGGGAAAGATACGCAGTATTTT	.	TRBD2	TRBV18	TRBJ2-3
CASSLFEGLAGANVLTF	TGTGCCAGCAGTTTATTTGAAGGACTAGCTGGGGCCAACGTCCTGACTTTC	.	TRBD2	TRBV28	TRBJ2-6
CSASPDSNTEAFF	TGCAGTGCTAGTCCAGATTCGAACACTGAAGCTTTCTTT	.	.	TRBV20-1	TRBJ1-1
CAISESEVAGQETQYF	TGTGCCATCAGTGAGTCCGAGGTAGCGGGGCAAGAGACCCAGTACTTC	once	TRBD2	TRBV10-3	TRBJ2-5
CASSYRQGNYGYTF	TGTGCCAGCAGTTACCGACAGGGGAACTATGGCTACACCTTC	.	TRBD1	TRBV28	TRBJ1-2
CASSQDLAGANEQYF	TGTGCCAGCAGCCAAGATCTAGCGGGAGCCAACGAGCAGTACTTC	.	TRBD2	TRBV3-1/TRBV3-2	TRBJ2-7
CASSRRTGRGNTIYF	TGTGCCAGCAGCCGAAGGACAGGACGAGGAAACACCATATATTTT	.	TRBD1	TRBV5-6	TRBJ1-3
CASSKGLAGDGETQYF	TGTGCCAGCAGTAAGGGACTAGCGGGAGATGGAGAGACCCAGTACTTC	.	TRBD2	TRBV2	TRBJ2-5
CASSRGRGGLRLADTQYF	TGTGCCAGCAGCCGAGGTCGGGGAGGCCTCCGACTGGCAGATACGCAGTATTTT	.	.	TRBV7-8	TRBJ2-3